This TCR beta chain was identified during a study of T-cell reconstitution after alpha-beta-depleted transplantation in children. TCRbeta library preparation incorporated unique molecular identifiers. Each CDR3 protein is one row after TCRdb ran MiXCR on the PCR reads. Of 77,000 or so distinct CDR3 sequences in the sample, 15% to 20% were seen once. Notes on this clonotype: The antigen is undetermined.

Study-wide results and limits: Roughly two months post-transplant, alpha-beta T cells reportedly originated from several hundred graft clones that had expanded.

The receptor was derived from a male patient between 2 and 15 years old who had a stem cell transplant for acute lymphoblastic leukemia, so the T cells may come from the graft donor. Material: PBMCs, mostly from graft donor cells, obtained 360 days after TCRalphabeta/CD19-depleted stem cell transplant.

CDR3 in DNA: TGCGCCAGCAGCCGGACAGGGGGCTATGAAAAACTGTTTTTT. Amino acid sequence: CASSRTGGYEKLFF. The chain links TRBV5-1 to TRBJ1-4; 11 bases line up with TRBD1. The CDR3 has 14 residues. J was trimmed by 6 bases and V by 4 bases; bases with no gene match: 2. The germline V gene encodes CDR1 SGHRS and CDR2 YFSETQ.